The 22 T cell receptor beta chains below were found in one sample sequenced in a study of chemoradiotherapy in HPV16-positive cancers. Some clones are missing from TCRdb's copy, which holds only in-frame ones; the method was immunoSEQ multiplex PCR. The table lists about 29,000 clones, around 90% of them singletons. This specimen was blood, taken from a patient who underwent chemoradiotherapy. Receptors were obtained from a human donor with HPV-associated anogenital cancer.

This clone was detected a few times. This CDR3 reads CASSLQGGQETQYF. The CDR3 DNA follows: TGTGCCAGCTCATTACAGGGTGGACAAGAGACCCAGTACTTC. The chain carries TRBV18 and TRBJ2-5; D may be TRBD1 (6 bases). V shed 5 bases and J shed 2 bases, with 12 bases lying between them. The CDR3 sequence is 14 residues long. The germline CDR1 and CDR2 sequences are KGHSH and LQKENI.

This chain joins TRBV20-1 and TRBJ2-7, with no clear D. The CDR3 contains 11 residues. Trimming cost V 4 bases and J 4 bases, with 8 bases left between them. From germline, CDR1 is DFQATT and CDR2 SNEGSKA (reference sequence). The CDR3 is CSANRGYEQYF. The CDR3 DNA is TGCAGTGCTAACCGAGGTTACGAGCAGTACTTC.

The chain joins TRBV28 to TRBJ2-3, with 14 bases fitting TRBD2. Trimming took 5 bases from V and 6 from J; bases not matched to a gene: 10. The CDR3 is 17 residues long. Germline V gives CDR1 MDHEN, CDR2 SYDVKM. CDR3 sequence reads: CASSPWTSGGLGDTQYF. The CDR3 DNA reads TGTGCCAGCAGTCCCTGGACTAGCGGGGGGCTTGGGGATACGCAGTATTTT. Using reference TRBV28 and TRBJ2-3 for the parts outside the CDR3, the full variable domain is DVKVTQSSRYLVKRTGEKVFLECVQDMDHENMFWYRQDPGLGLRLIYFSYDVKMKEKGDIPEGYSVSREKKERFSLILESASTNQTSMYLCASSPWTSGGLGDTQYFGPGTRLTVL.

The chain links TRBV30 to TRBJ2-3; D is possibly TRBD2 (5 bases). The germline gives CDR1 GTSNPN, CDR2 SVGIG (reference sequence). The CDR3 is made up of 14 amino acids. V lost 1 base and J 3 bases, leaving 11 bases between the germline ends. The CDR3 here is CAWSGGRGTDTQYF. The CDR3 nucleotides read TGTGCCTGGAGTGGAGGGCGAGGGACAGATACGCAGTATTTT. Full variable domain (remainder filled in from reference TRBV30 and TRBJ2-3): SQTIHQWPATLVQPVGSPLSLECTVEGTSNPNLYWYRQAAGRGLQLLFYSVGIGQISSEVPQNLSASRPQDRQFILSSKKLLLSDSGFYLCAWSGGRGTDTQYFGPGTRLTVL.

The gene calls are TRBV11-3 and TRBJ2-3, with TRBD1 as a possible D gene (6 bases). Germline V CDR1 and CDR2: SGHNT, YENEEA. The CDR3 runs 12 residues. Trimming took off 6 bases at V and 6 bases at J, with 10 bases between the two ends. As DNA, the CDR3 is TGTGCCAGCAGTTACAGGGAGGATACGCAGTATTTT. It translates to CASSYREDTQYF.

The chain recombines TRBV18 with TRBJ2-1; the D is unclear. The CDR3 is made up of 14 amino acids. CDR1 and CDR2 from the germline V gene are KGHSH and LQKENI. Trimming took off 1 base at V and 5 bases at J, with 9 bases between the two ends. This CDR3 is CASSPRRANNEQFF. The CDR3, as DNA: TGTGCCAGCTCACCACGAAGGGCGAACAATGAGCAGTTCTTC.

The chain combines TRBV27 with TRBJ2-2; TRBD2 matches at 11 bases. Germline CDR1 and CDR2: MNHEY and SMNVEV (reference sequence). Trimming at V came to 2 bases and at J to 6 bases, leaving 2 bases not matched to a gene. The CDR3 extends over 15 amino acids. DNA for the CDR3: TGTGCCAGCAGTTTAAGGGGACTAGCGGCCGGGGAGCTGTTTTTT. Protein: CASSLRGLAAGELFF.

This chain connects TRBV19 to TRBJ2-5; 10 bases match TRBD2. Trimming at V came to 4 bases and at J to 5 bases, leaving 7 bases not matched to a gene. The CDR3 has 15 residues. The germline V gene has CDR1 LNHDA and CDR2 SQIVND (reference sequence). The CDR3 loop is CASSTLAGGGETQYF. In nucleotides, the CDR3 is TGTGCCAGTAGTACTTTAGCGGGAGGCGGGGAGACCCAGTACTTC.

This clone was seen more than once but under ten times. This chain connects TRBV19 to TRBJ2-7, with D unresolved. Trimming pared 1 base from V and 5 bases from J, leaving 3 bases between. The CDR3 sequence is 11 residues long. Germline values: CDR1 LNHDA, CDR2 SQIVND (reference sequence). This CDR3 reads CASSIGNEQYF. CDR3 DNA: TGTGCCAGTAGTATAGGGAACGAGCAGTACTTC.

This chain joins TRBV5-1 and TRBJ2-2; D is undetermined. Trimming stripped 3 bases from V and 3 bases from J, with 6 bases between. Germline CDR1 reads SGHRS; CDR2 reads YFSETQ. This CDR3 has 13 residues. CDR3 bases: TGCGCCAGCAGCTCCGGGTACACCGGGGAGCTGTTTTTT. Its protein is CASSSGYTGELFF.

Of note for this clone: Mismatch with germline at one junction end may stem from a read error. The V and J genes are TRBV28 and TRBJ1-2; tentatively, D is TRBD1 (6 bases). The CDR3 totals 15 residues. CDR1 MDHEN and CDR2 SYDVKM come from the germline V gene. The CDR3 region has the DNA TGTGCCACCAGTGAGGGAGGGGGACTGTACTATGGCTACACCTTC. It codes for CATSEGGGLYYGYTF.

This clone is a singleton in its sample. The chain couples TRBV27 to TRBJ2-5; 10 bases agree with TRBD2. Per the germline V gene, CDR1 is MNHEY and CDR2 is SMNVEV (reference sequence). The ends lost 6 bases at V and 5 bases at J; junction bases unmatched: 3. This CDR3 contains 13 residues. CDR3 region: CASRPSGSETQYF. The CDR3 bases are TGTGCCAGCAGACCTAGCGGGAGTGAGACCCAGTACTTC.

This sequence joins TRBV18 and TRBJ1-4; 7 nucleotides align to TRBD1. Germline assignment: CDR1 KGHSH and CDR2 LQKENI. The CDR3 contains 15 residues. With 3 bases clipped from V and 8 bases from J, the junction kept 9 bases outside the gene matches. The CDR3 DNA follows: TGTGCCAGCTCACCCGGACAGGTCGTCGGAGAAAAACTGTTTTTT. This sequence encodes CASSPGQVVGEKLFF. The whole variable domain, filled in from reference TRBV18 and TRBJ1-4, reads NAGVMQNPRHLVRRRGQEARLRCSPMKGHSHVYWYRQLPEEGLKFMVYLQKENIIDESGMPKERFSAEFPKEGPSILRIQQVVRGDSAAYFCASSPGQVVGEKLFFGSGTQLSVL.

The chain employs TRBV2 and TRBJ1-1; no clear D gene. The CDR3 has 12 amino acids. Germline values: CDR1 SNHLY, CDR2 FYNNEI. The ends were cut back, 3 bases at V and 4 bases at J, with 6 bases in the middle. The CDR3 sequence: CASSESPTEAFF. CDR3 bases: TGTGCCAGCAGTGAGAGCCCCACTGAAGCTTTCTTT.

The chain links TRBV18 to TRBJ2-2, with D possibly TRBD1 on 6 matching bases. CDR3 length equals 14 residues. CDR1 and CDR2 (germline): KGHSH, LQKENI. The germline V and J ends were trimmed by 3 bases and 6 bases, with 11 bases remaining between them. The DNA of the CDR3 is TGTGCCAGCTCACCTGGTCAGGGGCCCGGGGAGCTGTTTTTT. Amino acids: CASSPGQGPGELFF.

This chain links TRBV6-5 with TRBJ1-5; 11 bases are a match to TRBD1. This CDR3 comprises 15 residues. With V trimmed by 6 bases and J by 6 bases, 7 bases remained unmatched. CDR1 and CDR2 (germline): MNHEY, SVGAGI. This CDR3 is CASRAGTGGGQPQHF. The CDR3 nucleotides are TGTGCCAGCAGGGCCGGGACAGGGGGTGGTCAGCCCCAGCATTTT.

Only one count was recorded for this clone. V is TRBV6-1 and J is TRBJ1-3; the D gene is possibly TRBD1 (6 bases). The CDR3 sequence is 16 residues long. V shed 2 bases and J shed 3 bases, with 14 bases lying between them. Germline CDR1 reads MNHNS; CDR2 reads SASEGT. DNA for the CDR3: TGTGCCAGCAGTGAACGGGGGGCTGAGTTTGGAAACACCATATATTTT. The encoded protein is CASSERGAEFGNTIYF.

This chain connects TRBV30 to TRBJ2-7; 9 bases map to TRBD2. This CDR3 spans 15 amino acids. The V gene's germline CDR1 is GTSNPN and CDR2 SVGIG (reference sequence). V trimming: 1 base; J trimming: 4 bases; junction bases outside the gene matches: 8. This CDR3 is CAWSEPGLAGYEQYF. The CDR3, as DNA: TGTGCCTGGAGTGAACCGGGACTAGCCGGTTACGAGCAGTACTTC.

This clone was seen a handful of times. This rearrangement joins TRBV29-1 to TRBJ1-1; D unresolved. The CDR3 is 11 amino acids. CDR1 and CDR2 (germline): SQVTM, ANQGSEA. CDR3 in DNA: TGCCAGGCGGCCCTCAGCACTGAAGCTTTCTTT. Its translation: CQAALSTEAFF.

The V gene is TRBV11-2, the J gene TRBJ1-6; no clear D gene. The CDR3 runs to 16 residues. Germline-derived CDR1 and CDR2 are SGHAT and FQNNGV. The V end was cut by 0 bases, the J end by 4 bases, with 10 bases between. CDR3 amino acids: CASSLENSPYNSPLHF. DNA of the CDR3: TGTGCCAGCAGCTTAGAGAACAGCCCTTATAATTCACCCCTCCACTTT.

This clone has just one count. CDR3 sequence: CASSLDGGQNTEAFF. The CDR3, as DNA: TGCGCCAGCAGCTTGGACGGGGGACAGAACACTGAAGCTTTCTTT. The chain has TRBV5-1 and TRBJ1-1; TRBD1 might be the D (6 bases). Trimming removed 0 bases from V and 1 base from J, with 10 bases in between. The CDR3 sequence is 15 residues long. Germline values: CDR1 SGHRS, CDR2 YFSETQ.

V gene TRBV7-9 combines with J gene TRBJ2-7; D is unresolved. Germline CDR1 and CDR2: SEHNR and FQNEAQ (reference sequence). V lost 5 bases to trimming and J lost 5 bases, with 19 bases between them. The CDR3 contains 15 residues. CDR3 region: CASSPVQRAADEQYF. CDR3 coding DNA: TGTGCCAGCAGCCCAGTTCAACGGGCTGCGGACGAGCAGTACTTC.